These 15 T cell receptor beta chains came from one sample sequenced in a study of blood T cell repertoires in COVID-19 (dated by TCRdb to between 2020 and 2021). To prepare the library, the immunoSEQ multiplex PCR assay was applied. The source is immuneACCESS, and TCRdb retained only in-frame sequences with V and J called. Part of the clones is not carried over; for the studies checked, unresolved V genes explain less than half of this, and the remainder is unexplained. The sample has about 200,000 clones on record, 65% to 90% of them singletons. 3.5% to 4% of the sample is taken by the ten largest. Sequenced input: PBMCs or T cells enriched from blood (not recorded which). All receptors come from a middle-aged woman with acute COVID-19.

The gene calls are TRBV7-9 and TRBJ1-2; 8 bases fit TRBD1. The CDR3 has 15 amino acids. The germline CDR1 and CDR2 sequences are SEHNR and FQNEAQ (reference sequence). The V gene end was trimmed by 5 bases and the J gene end by 3 bases; junction bases not matched to a gene: 8. DNA for the CDR3: TGTGCCAGCAGCACCCGACAGGGGAGGCACTATGGCTACACCTTC. Translating gives CASSTRQGRHYGYTF.

V usage is TRBV11-3 and J usage is TRBJ2-1; 10 bases align to TRBD2. J gave up 8 bases and V 3 bases, and 7 bases lay outside the gene matches. Looked up from germline, CDR1 is SGHNT and CDR2 is YENEEA. The CDR3 length is 15 residues. This CDR3 reads CASSLAAGGPHEQFF. In DNA, the CDR3 is TGTGCCAGCAGCTTGGCAGCGGGAGGGCCCCATGAGCAGTTCTTC.

The chain employs TRBV6-1 and TRBJ2-1; weak D call: TRBD2 (7 bases). Germline CDR1 reads MNHNS; CDR2 reads SASEGT. This CDR3 comprises 15 residues. V gave up 2 bases and J gave up 6 bases, with 14 bases separating them. For the CDR3, the DNA is TGTGCCAGCAGTGAAACGGGGGGCGCAGTCAATGAGCAGTTCTTC. This encodes CASSETGGAVNEQFF.

V and J are TRBV12-3 or TRBV12-4 and TRBJ1-2; D is undetermined. This CDR3 is 12 amino acids long. V lost 5 bases and J 1 base, leaving 5 bases between the germline ends. Written as DNA, the CDR3 is TGTGCCAGCAGTCAATTTAACTATGGCTACACCTTC. It yields the protein CASSQFNYGYTF.

This chain links TRBV7-2 with TRBJ2-7, with 10 bases identical to TRBD2. The CDR3 length is 14 residues. Germline V gene data show CDR1 as SGHTA and CDR2 as FQGNSA. The V and J ends lost 5 bases and 7 bases, in that order; junction bases with no gene match: 8. CDR3 protein: CASSLKREGWEQYF. The CDR3 DNA sequence: TGTGCCAGCAGCCTCAAGCGGGAGGGTTGGGAGCAGTACTTC.

The table lists this clone with a few counts. V usage is TRBV7-9 and J usage is TRBJ2-3, with 8 bases aligning to TRBD2. The CDR3 runs to 15 residues. The germline V gene encodes CDR1 SEHNR and CDR2 FQNEAQ (reference sequence). V lost 5 bases, J lost 1 base, and 5 bases stayed unmatched. Here the CDR3 DNA reads TGTGCCAGCAGCCCACTAGCGGCAGGCACAGATACGCAGTATTTT. It yields the protein CASSPLAAGTDTQYF.

The chain is built from TRBV11-2 and TRBJ1-1, with D uncertain. The CDR3 is 14 residues long. The V end was cut by 3 bases, the J end by 0 bases, with 8 bases between. Germline V gives CDR1 SGHAT, CDR2 FQNNGV. CDR3 residues: CASSFRGMNTEAFF. The CDR3 coding sequence is TGTGCCAGCAGCTTTAGAGGTATGAACACTGAAGCTTTCTTT.

The gene calls are TRBV5-8 and TRBJ2-1, with a tentative D call TRBD2 (7 bases). The germline CDR1 and CDR2 sequences are SGHTS and YDEGEE. This CDR3 is built from 13 residues. Trimming took 0 bases from V and 9 from J, leaving 10 bases between them. CDR3 loop: CASSLVRGGEQFF. CDR3 DNA sequence: TGTGCCAGCAGCTTGGTTAGGGGGGGTGAGCAGTTCTTC.

The chain has TRBV18 and TRBJ2-1; D possibly corresponds to TRBD1 (7 bases). The V and J ends lost 0 bases and 2 bases respectively, with 11 bases between them. Germline V lookup: CDR1 KGHSH, CDR2 LQKENI. This CDR3 is 16 amino acids long. The DNA of the CDR3 is TGTGCCAGCTCACCACCGGAGGGGGCGGCCTACAATGAGCAGTTCTTC. It translates to CASSPPEGAAYNEQFF.

This clone was detected many times. The chain combines TRBV15 with TRBJ2-1; 8 nucleotides match TRBD2. The J segment lost 3 bases and the V segment lost 1 base, leaving 2 bases of the junction unmatched. The germline CDR1 and CDR2 sequences are LNHNV and YYDKDF (reference sequence). The length of the CDR3 is 15 residues. CDR3 coding DNA: TGTGCCACCAGCAGAGCTACTAGCGGCTACAATGAGCAGTTCTTC. It translates to CATSRATSGYNEQFF. Combining the CDR3 with reference TRBV15 and TRBJ2-1 gives the whole variable domain DAMVIQNPRYQVTQFGKPVTLSCSQTLNHNVMYWYQQKSSQAPKLLFHYYDKDFNNEADTPDNFQSRRPNTSFCFLDIRSPGLGDTAMYLCATSRATSGYNEQFFGPGTRLTVL.

This clone has just a few counts. The V and J genes are TRBV19 and TRBJ1-3, with D perhaps TRBD1 (6 bases). Germline CDR1 LNHDA, CDR2 SQIVND (reference sequence). V gave up 5 bases and J gave up 0 bases, with 17 bases separating them. The length of the CDR3 is 17 residues. CDR3 loop: CASSGVNRVPSGNTIYF. The CDR3 region has the DNA TGTGCCAGTAGTGGGGTCAACAGGGTCCCCTCTGGAAACACCATATATTTT.

Turning to this clone: A junction end diverges from the germline sequence, so it may reflect a read error. J is TRBJ2-5 and V is TRBV3-1 (or the pseudogene TRBV3-2), with D possibly TRBD2 on 6 matching bases. The CDR3 contains 12 residues. Germline assignment: CDR1 LGHDT and CDR2 YNNKEL (reference sequence). The CDR3 DNA sequence: TGTGCCAGCAGCCAAGAGGGACTCCACCCCCACTTC. This gives the protein CASSQEGLHPHF.

The chain couples TRBV12-5 to TRBJ2-4; 7 nucleotides agree with TRBD1. Germline V gene sequence: CDR1 LGHNT, CDR2 FRNRAP. The CDR3 contains 15 residues. The V gene end was trimmed by 0 bases and the J gene end by 7 bases; junction bases not matched to a gene: 6. CDR3 sequence (DNA): TGTGCTAGTGGTTTGGTTCTAAAGGGGGCGAACATTCAGTACTTC. This codes for CASGLVLKGANIQYF.

The rearrangement uses TRBV6-2 or TRBV6-3 and TRBJ2-1; maybe TRBD2 (6 bases). The CDR3 is made up of 16 amino acids. V dropped 2 bases and J dropped 6 bases, with 17 bases sitting between them. The germline gives CDR1 MNHEY, CDR2 SVGEGT. The CDR3 nucleotides read TGTGCCAGCAGTTACCCAAGACTAGTCGCGGGCAATGAGCAGTTCTTC. It encodes CASSYPRLVAGNEQFF.

The count of this clone is one. V gene TRBV29-1 combines with J gene TRBJ1-1; possibly TRBD1 for D (5 bases). This CDR3 is 13 amino acids long. The V gene lost 7 bases and the J gene lost 0 bases, with 12 bases spanning the gap. Germline lookup yields CDR1 SQVTM and CDR2 ANQGSEA. In nucleotides, the CDR3 is TGCAGCGGACAACAGGAGCTGAACACTGAAGCTTTCTTT. Amino acids: CSGQQELNTEAFF.